These 14 T cell receptor beta chains were all obtained from the same sample, sequenced in a study of blood T cells in healthy people across ages. For the second PCR, which ran for about 7 to 11 cycles, a sample-barcoded 5' primer and a J-beta primer mix were used. TCRdb independently ran MiXCR on the 5' RACE reads; one entry per CDR3 protein. The sample includes about 400,000 distinct CDR3 sequences, over 45% of them seen just once. The sequencing input was blood. All receptors come from a man aged 60 to 69 in good health.

The J gene is TRBJ2-4, the V gene TRBV24-1; 7 bases agree with TRBD1. This CDR3 spans 16 amino acids. Germline CDR1 and CDR2: KGHDR and SFDVKD. V shed 3 bases, J shed 2 bases, and the junction held 6 bases outside the gene matches. The CDR3 region is CATSDTKTGSKNIQYF. The CDR3 nucleotides read TGTGCCACCAGTGATACCAAGACAGGGTCCAAAAACATTCAGTACTTC.

The J gene is TRBJ2-3, the V gene TRBV7-9, with D perhaps matching TRBD2 (6 bases). Trimming took 5 bases from V and 8 from J, leaving 14 bases between them. This CDR3 spans 13 amino acids. Germline CDR1 is SEHNR and CDR2 is FQNEAQ (reference sequence). Here the CDR3 DNA reads TGTGCCAGCAGCCTAAGCGGGTTAAGTACGCAGTATTTT. This codes for CASSLSGLSTQYF.

This clonotype was found a few times. The chain recombines TRBV28 with TRBJ2-5, with a tentative D call TRBD2 (6 bases). Germline-derived CDR1 and CDR2 are MDHEN and SYDVKM. The CDR3 covers 16 residues. Trimming removed 4 bases from V and 5 bases from J, with 20 bases in between. In DNA, the CDR3 is TGTGCCAGCAGTTCCCCGAGGAGGGGCTTAAGGGAGACCCAGTACTTC. Protein product: CASSSPRRGLRETQYF.

About this clonotype: This sequence may be a read error, since a much larger clone differs from it by one base. The chain combines TRBV12-3 or TRBV12-4 with TRBJ2-3, with D maybe TRBD1 (5 bases). CDR3 length: 13 residues. The CDR3 spells CASSHYYTGTQYF. The CDR3 nucleotides are TGTGCCAGCAGCCACTACTACACAGGTACGCAGTATTTT.

The CDR3 spells CASSARTFVNSPLHF. The CDR3 DNA follows: TGTGCCAGCAGTGCCCGGACCTTCGTAAATTCACCCCTCCACTTT. This chain joins TRBV12-3 or TRBV12-4 and TRBJ1-6; no clear D. The CDR3 sequence is 15 residues long. Deletions cut 5 bases from V and 7 bases from J, with 15 bases between.

This clonotype was seen only once. The chain recombines TRBV5-5 with TRBJ2-7; D is ambiguous. This CDR3 has 15 residues. CDR1 and CDR2 (germline): SGHKS, YYEKEE (reference sequence). V lost 0 bases and J 0 bases, leaving 10 bases between the germline ends. DNA of the CDR3: TGTGCCAGCAGCTTGGCTGGGCAGCCCTCCTACGAGCAGTACTTC. This codes for CASSLAGQPSYEQYF.

Remarks on this clonotype: Given a much more abundant clone one base away, this may be a read error. The V gene is TRBV29-1, the J gene TRBJ2-3; 9 nucleotides line up with TRBD1. The trim removed 6 bases at V and 10 bases at J, leaving 8 bases unmatched. This CDR3 contains 12 residues. From germline, CDR1 is SQVTM and CDR2 ANQGSEA. This chain's CDR3 is CSVLVQGAAQYF. The CDR3 DNA reads TGCAGCGTCCTAGTACAGGGGGCTGCGCAGTATTTT.

The chain couples TRBV27 to TRBJ2-1; D is possibly TRBD1 (6 bases). This CDR3 has 11 residues. Germline V lookup: CDR1 MNHEY, CDR2 SMNVEV (reference sequence). The ends were cut back, 8 bases at V and 7 bases at J, with 9 bases in the middle. CDR3 sequence reads: CASQGRNEQFF. The CDR3 nucleotides read TGTGCCAGCCAGGGGCGGAATGAGCAGTTCTTC.

There are a few counts of this clonotype. CDR3 nucleotide sequence: TGTGCCAGCAGCTCATGGGACGTGGGTTCACCCCTCCACTTT. Its translation is CASSSWDVGSPLHF. The chain couples TRBV7-9 to TRBJ1-6; D possibly corresponds to TRBD1 (5 bases). V lost 4 bases to trimming and J lost 9 bases, with 13 bases between them. Germline loops: CDR1 SEHNR, CDR2 FQNEAQ (reference sequence). This CDR3 comprises 14 residues.

Regarding this clonotype: This may arise from a read error, as a much more abundant clone is one base away. This chain links TRBV6-1 with TRBJ2-5; 12 nucleotides agree with TRBD1. V dropped 2 bases and J dropped 11; count of bases not matched to a gene: 9. Germline V gives CDR1 MNHNS, CDR2 SASEGT. The CDR3 covers 15 residues. CDR3 nucleotides: TGTGCCAGCAGTGAAATAGGGACAGGGGGCCGTGAGCAGTACTTC. This translates into CASSEIGTGGREQYF.

The rearrangement links TRBV7-2 to TRBJ2-3; no clear D. Between the trimmed V and J ends, which lost 1 base and 4 bases, there was a span of 6 bases. The CDR3 has 13 amino acids. Germline assignment: CDR1 SGHTA and CDR2 FQGNSA. The chain's CDR3 is CASSLGVSDTQYF. The CDR3 DNA is TGTGCCAGCAGCTTAGGAGTGTCAGATACGCAGTATTTT.

The chain carries TRBV6-5 and TRBJ2-5; 9 nucleotides agree with TRBD1. J gave up 2 bases and V 0 bases, and 13 bases lay outside the gene matches. From germline, CDR1 is MNHEY and CDR2 SVGAGI. CDR3 size: 19 residues. DNA of the CDR3: TGTGCCAGCAGTTACTCGGGGGGAGGGGGACAGGGACGACAAGAGACCCAGTACTTC. Encoded protein: CASSYSGGGGQGRQETQYF.

The V and J genes are TRBV12-3 or TRBV12-4 and TRBJ2-1; D is perhaps TRBD2 (5 bases). Trimming took off 6 bases at V and 4 bases at J, with 13 bases between the two ends. The CDR3 runs to 14 residues. CDR3 loop: CASRGRDIYNEQFF. The CDR3 DNA reads TGTGCCAGCAGAGGCCGGGATATTTACAATGAGCAGTTCTTC.

V gene TRBV5-1 combines with J gene TRBJ2-3, with a weak D call TRBD1 (6 bases). Deletions cut 5 bases from V and 11 bases from J, with 30 bases between. Germline lookup yields CDR1 SGHRS and CDR2 YFSETQ. This CDR3 has 17 amino acids. The CDR3 DNA reads as TGCGCCAGCAGAGTTCCTTCCGCGACAGGCCAAAACAATGAGCAGTATTTT. This codes for CASRVPSATGQNNEQYF.